Listed below are T cell receptor beta chains from one sample, sequenced in a study of metastatic and nonmetastatic thyroid tumors. TCRdb re-called clones via MiXCR from the PCR reads. The table records 43,000 or so clones, about 25% of them present only once. Sequencing was done on a sample of blood. The receptors were gathered from a male donor with papillary thyroid cancer or a benign thyroid nodule (not recorded which). Some clones in this sample may be carry-over from other donors' samples. The CDR3 runs from the conserved cysteine through the conserved F or W. D genes are given only for firm matches. Rows give clone size only sometimes, using once, few, many, or a class for an expanded clone.

TGCGCCAGCAGCCCGGAGACATCGAATCCCTTCAATGAGCAGTTCTTC,CASSPETSNPFNEQFF,few,NA,TRBV10-2,TRBJ2-1
TGTGTCACCAGCGTAGCGGGAGGGTCCGGGGCCAACGTCCTGACTTTC,CVTSVAGGSGANVLTF,few,TRBD2,TRBV15,TRBJ2-6
TGTGCCAGTAGTCCCAGACCTAGCAATCAGCCCCAGCATTTT,CASSPRPSNQPQHF,NA,NA,TRBV19,TRBJ1-5
TGTGCCAGCAGCTTAGGGACAGGGGTGAACACCGGGGAGCTGTTTTTT,CASSLGTGVNTGELFF,many,TRBD1,TRBV7-3,TRBJ2-2
TGCAGCGTTGAGCTAGCGGGAGGGCCTGAGGGGACCGGGGAGCTGTTTTTT,CSVELAGGPEGTGELFF,many,TRBD2,TRBV29-1,TRBJ2-2
TGTGCCAGCAGTCAGGATTATGGCTACACCTTC,CASSQDYGYTF,few,NA,TRBV6-2/TRBV6-3,TRBJ1-2
TGCAGTGCTAGAGCAGCGGGACTAGCGGGAGGGCCATCCTACAATGAGCAGTTCTTC,CSARAAGLAGGPSYNEQFF,many,TRBD2,TRBV20-1,TRBJ2-1
TGTGCCAGCAGTTTCGGACCGGAGGGATCTGAAGCTTTCTTT,CASSFGPEGSEAFF,many,NA,TRBV6-1,TRBJ1-1
TGTGCCAGCAGTTTGCGGGGCAACACCGGGGAGCTGTTTTTT,CASSLRGNTGELFF,NA,NA,TRBV6-5,TRBJ2-2
TGTGCCAGCAGCTTGGTAGGCCGGAGGCCGCCCTACGAGCAGTACTTC,CASSLVGRRPPYEQYF,NA,NA,TRBV5-4,TRBJ2-7
TGTGCCAGCAGCTCCTTAGCGGGAGGGCCGCAGTTCTTC,CASSSLAGGPQFF,many,TRBD2,TRBV7-9,TRBJ2-1
TGTGCCAGCAGCGCGTCCGCGTCATTGAACACTGAAGCTTTCTTT,CASSASASLNTEAFF,NA,NA,TRBV9,TRBJ1-1
TGTGCCAGCAGCCAAGTGGGACAGGACGTCTATAATTCACCCCTCCACTTT,CASSQVGQDVYNSPLHF,NA,TRBD1,TRBV4-2,TRBJ1-6
TGTGCCAGCAGATCAACTAGCGGGAAGTATACGCAGTATTTT,CASRSTSGKYTQYF,many,TRBD2,TRBV28,TRBJ2-3
TGTGCCAGCAGTTACTCGAAGGGGAGTTATGGCTACACCTTC,CASSYSKGSYGYTF,NA,NA,TRBV6-6,TRBJ1-2
TGTGCCAGCAGTTCAGGGTCGGTACTAGAAAAACTGTTTTTT,CASSSGSVLEKLFF,few,NA,TRBV28,TRBJ1-4
TGCAGTGCTAGAAGACGTGGGGAGCTGTTTTTT,CSARRRGELFF,many,NA,TRBV20-1,TRBJ2-2
TGTGCCGTGAGCGCGAGCTCCTACAATGAGCAGTTCTTC,CAVSASSYNEQFF,many,NA,TRBV3-1,TRBJ2-1
TGCGCCAGCAGCAGGGGACTCCTGAACACCGGGGAGCTGTTTTTT,CASSRGLLNTGELFF,many,NA,TRBV5-1,TRBJ2-2
TGTGCCAGCAGTGACTGGGGGAGGGGTGAAAAACTGTTTTTT,CASSDWGRGEKLFF,many,NA,TRBV12-3/TRBV12-4,TRBJ1-4
TGTGCCAGCTCACCACCGGGCGGGGATGAAAAACTGTTTTTT,CASSPPGGDEKLFF,many,NA,TRBV18,TRBJ1-4